This is a list of T cell receptor beta chains from one sample in a study of T cells in Graves' hyperthyroidism and ophthalmopathy. MiXCR, run by TCRdb on the multiplex PCR reads, gives a single entry per CDR3 protein. The repertoire has a few hundred thousand distinct CDR3 sequences, approximately 14% of them found once; the top ten carry 20%. The specimen sequenced was blood. The receptor set was obtained from a woman aged 25-40 years with Graves' ophthalmopathy. CDR3s include the opening cysteine and the closing phenylalanine or tryptophan. D genes are given only for firm matches. Size is omitted from some rows. Given values are once, few, many or a class for expanded clones.

D gene: NA
V gene: TRBV20-1
clone size: many
J gene: TRBJ1-1
CDR3 protein: CSASQGLNTEAFF
CDR3 DNA: TGCAGTGCTAGCCAGGGCCTGAACACTGAAGCTTTCTTT

D gene: NA
V gene: TRBV7-9
clone size: many
J gene: TRBJ2-1
CDR3 protein: CASSFSRREDEQFF
CDR3 DNA: TGTGCCAGCAGCTTTTCCCGCAGGGAGGATGAGCAGTTCTTC

D gene: TRBD2
V gene: TRBV4-2
clone size: NA
J gene: TRBJ2-5
CDR3 protein: CASSQEGGLAGGGQETQYF
CDR3 DNA: TGTGCCAGCAGCCAAGAGGGGGGACTAGCGGGGGGTGGCCAAGAGACCCAGTACTTC

D gene: NA
V gene: TRBV3-1
clone size: many
J gene: TRBJ1-1
CDR3 protein: CASSQDRANTEAFF
CDR3 DNA: TGTGCCAGCAGCCAAGACAGGGCGAACACTGAAGCTTTCTTT

D gene: TRBD2
V gene: TRBV12-3/TRBV12-4
clone size: many
J gene: TRBJ2-7
CDR3 protein: CAPWGGLCEQYF
CDR3 DNA: TGTGCACCCTGGGGGGGACTCTGCGAGCAGTACTTC

D gene: NA
V gene: TRBV11-2
clone size: many
J gene: TRBJ2-5
CDR3 protein: CASSLDLRPAGETQYF
CDR3 DNA: TGTGCCAGCAGCTTAGATCTAAGGCCGGCGGGGGAGACCCAGTACTTC

D gene: NA
V gene: TRBV20-1
clone size: NA
J gene: TRBJ2-7
CDR3 protein: CSAKDREKTYEQYF
CDR3 DNA: TGCAGTGCTAAAGACAGAGAAAAGACCTACGAGCAGTACTTC

D gene: NA
V gene: TRBV7-9
clone size: many
J gene: TRBJ1-3
CDR3 protein: CASSPDRSGNTIYF
CDR3 DNA: TGTGCCAGCAGCCCCGACCGATCTGGAAACACCATATATTTT

D gene: TRBD2
V gene: TRBV2
clone size: many
J gene: TRBJ2-7
CDR3 protein: CASKRDSRAAYEQYF
CDR3 DNA: TGTGCCAGCAAGCGGGACTCCCGTGCCGCCTACGAGCAGTACTTC

D gene: NA
V gene: TRBV20-1
clone size: many
J gene: TRBJ1-2
CDR3 protein: CSAPSPLTSNYGYTF
CDR3 DNA: TGCAGTGCCCCCTCCCCCCTCACGTCTAACTATGGCTACACCTTC

D gene: TRBD2
V gene: TRBV20-1
clone size: many
J gene: TRBJ2-5
CDR3 protein: CSARAGGPEETQYF
CDR3 DNA: TGCAGTGCTAGAGCGGGGGGGCCTGAGGAGACCCAGTACTTC

D gene: TRBD1
V gene: TRBV28
clone size: NA
J gene: TRBJ1-1
CDR3 protein: CASSFQGTGPQGAFF
CDR3 DNA: TGTGCCAGCAGTTTCCAAGGGACAGGTCCCCAGGGGGCTTTCTTT

D gene: NA
V gene: TRBV29-1
clone size: many
J gene: TRBJ1-2
CDR3 protein: CSVELGSDYSGYTF
CDR3 DNA: TGCAGCGTTGAACTGGGTTCCGATTACTCTGGCTACACCTTC

D gene: NA
V gene: TRBV27
clone size: few
J gene: TRBJ1-1
CDR3 protein: CASTRGAGEINTEAFF
CDR3 DNA: TGTGCCAGTACACGGGGGGCAGGCGAAATAAACACTGAAGCTTTCTTT

D gene: NA
V gene: TRBV20-1
clone size: many
J gene: TRBJ1-6
CDR3 protein: CSASFPGESNSPLHF
CDR3 DNA: TGCAGTGCTAGTTTTCCAGGGGAGAGTAATTCACCCCTCCACTTT

D gene: NA
V gene: TRBV7-9
clone size: few
J gene: TRBJ2-2
CDR3 protein: CASSPTRQYTGELFF
CDR3 DNA: TGTGCCAGCAGCCCCACCCGACAGTACACCGGGGAGCTGTTTTTT

D gene: NA
V gene: TRBV11-2
clone size: many
J gene: TRBJ2-3
CDR3 protein: CASSLGHTDTQYF
CDR3 DNA: TGTGCCAGCAGCTTAGGTCACACAGATACGCAGTATTTT

D gene: TRBD2
V gene: TRBV5-8
clone size: NA
J gene: TRBJ2-1
CDR3 protein: CASSHLGTSGGAGYNEQFF
CDR3 DNA: TGTGCCAGCAGCCACCTGGGGACTAGCGGGGGGGCGGGTTACAATGAGCAGTTCTTC

D gene: NA
V gene: TRBV12-5
clone size: many
J gene: TRBJ2-7
CDR3 protein: CASGFGKPYEQYF
CDR3 DNA: TGTGCTAGTGGTTTTGGCAAACCCTACGAGCAGTACTTC

D gene: TRBD2
V gene: TRBV6-1
clone size: few
J gene: TRBJ2-5
CDR3 protein: CASRELAGLETQYF
CDR3 DNA: TGTGCCAGCAGGGAACTAGCGGGGTTGGAGACCCAGTACTTC

D gene: NA
V gene: TRBV24-1
clone size: few
J gene: TRBJ1-5
CDR3 protein: CATSDTWEGSNQPQHF
CDR3 DNA: TGTGCCACCAGTGACACTTGGGAGGGAAGCAATCAGCCCCAGCATTTT

D gene: NA
V gene: TRBV24-1
clone size: NA
J gene: TRBJ2-2
CDR3 protein: CATSDRPGENTGELFF
CDR3 DNA: TGTGCCACCAGTGATCGACCGGGCGAAAACACCGGGGAGCTGTTTTTT

D gene: NA
V gene: TRBV20-1
clone size: NA
J gene: TRBJ2-2
CDR3 protein: CSARNTRGGELFF
CDR3 DNA: TGCAGTGCTAGAAATACCAGGGGCGGGGAGCTGTTTTTT

D gene: TRBD2
V gene: TRBV6-4
clone size: NA
J gene: TRBJ2-5
CDR3 protein: CASSATTGTNIYF
CDR3 DNA: TGTGCCAGCAGTGCCACAACCGGGACTAATATCTACTTC

D gene: NA
V gene: TRBV20-1
clone size: many
J gene: TRBJ1-5
CDR3 protein: CSAMGGGGQPQHF
CDR3 DNA: TGCAGTGCTATGGGGGGGGGAGGTCAGCCCCAGCATTTT

D gene: NA
V gene: TRBV10-1
clone size: NA
J gene: TRBJ2-3
CDR3 protein: CASSESVSDTQYF
CDR3 DNA: TGCGCCAGCAGTGAATCGGTTTCAGATACGCAGTATTTT

D gene: TRBD1
V gene: TRBV7-2
clone size: many
J gene: TRBJ2-7
CDR3 protein: CASSQQGVFNEQYF
CDR3 DNA: TGTGCCAGCAGCCAACAGGGGGTCTTCAACGAGCAGTACTTC

D gene: TRBD1
V gene: TRBV18
clone size: many
J gene: TRBJ2-6
CDR3 protein: CASSRRDRASGANVLTF
CDR3 DNA: TGTGCCAGCTCACGCCGGGACAGGGCCTCTGGGGCCAACGTCCTGACTTTC

D gene: NA
V gene: TRBV27
clone size: many
J gene: TRBJ2-5
CDR3 protein: CASSPPGIARTQYF
CDR3 DNA: TGTGCCAGCAGCCCCCCAGGTATAGCGCGGACCCAGTACTTC

D gene: TRBD1
V gene: TRBV5-5
clone size: many
J gene: TRBJ2-1
CDR3 protein: CASSWPRMTGSNEQFF
CDR3 DNA: TGTGCCAGCAGCTGGCCCCGTATGACAGGGAGCAATGAGCAGTTCTTC

D gene: NA
V gene: TRBV27
clone size: many
J gene: TRBJ1-5
CDR3 protein: CASSFSGLSNQPQHF
CDR3 DNA: TGTGCCAGCAGTTTTTCGGGGCTTAGCAATCAGCCCCAGCATTTT

D gene: TRBD1
V gene: TRBV20-1
clone size: NA
J gene: TRBJ1-6
CDR3 protein: CSALGTGGAMVNSPLHF
CDR3 DNA: TGCAGTGCTCTCGGGACAGGGGGCGCGATGGTCAATTCACCCCTCCACTTT

D gene: TRBD1
V gene: TRBV12-3/TRBV12-4
clone size: many
J gene: TRBJ1-5
CDR3 protein: CASSFNRGGRNQPQHF
CDR3 DNA: TGTGCCAGCAGTTTCAACAGGGGCGGTCGCAATCAGCCCCAGCATTTT

D gene: TRBD2
V gene: TRBV4-1
clone size: NA
J gene: TRBJ2-1
CDR3 protein: CVSSHRTRGSEQFF
CDR3 DNA: TGCGTCAGCAGCCATCGGACTAGGGGTAGTGAGCAGTTCTTC

D gene: NA
V gene: TRBV20-1
clone size: many
J gene: TRBJ2-7
CDR3 protein: CSARQLGGEQYF
CDR3 DNA: TGCAGTGCTAGGCAGTTGGGGGGAGAGCAGTACTTC

D gene: NA
V gene: TRBV4-2
clone size: few
J gene: TRBJ1-6
CDR3 protein: CASSQDRNSPLHF
CDR3 DNA: TGTGCCAGCAGCCAAGACCGTAATTCACCCCTCCACTTT

D gene: NA
V gene: TRBV7-9
clone size: NA
J gene: TRBJ2-3
CDR3 protein: CASSFGTRGLLYF
CDR3 DNA: TGTGCCAGCAGCTTCGGAACCAGGGGTCTTCTGTATTTT